The TCR beta chain under discussion was sequenced for a study of T-cell memory formation after mild COVID-19. In the study overall: Clusters of TCRs were largely donor specific. General study results and limits: While clones contracting from day 15 to 85 were balanced between CD4 and CD8, later expanders leaned CD4+.

The germline V and J ends were trimmed by 0 bases and 2 bases, with 12 bases remaining between them. Germline CDR1 reads SGHDT; CDR2 reads YYEEEE. This CDR3 is built from 15 residues. This clonotype appeared a few times. Its antigen is currently unknown. TCRdb reprocessed the 5' RACE reads with MiXCR, giving one entry per CDR3 protein. The sample records some 130,000 distinct CDR3 sequences, approximately 16% being singletons. This TCR was recovered from an adult woman who had mild COVID-19 (a few samples of this study predate the infection). Cell type and time point are not known. Sample: PBMCs or a T cell subset sorted from them (not recorded which). The rearrangement joins TRBV5-6 to TRBJ2-7, with D possibly TRBD1 on 6 matching bases. In DNA, the CDR3 is TGTGCCAGCAGCTTGGCCCCAGGGGATACCTACGAGCAGTACTTC. It encodes CASSLAPGDTYEQYF.